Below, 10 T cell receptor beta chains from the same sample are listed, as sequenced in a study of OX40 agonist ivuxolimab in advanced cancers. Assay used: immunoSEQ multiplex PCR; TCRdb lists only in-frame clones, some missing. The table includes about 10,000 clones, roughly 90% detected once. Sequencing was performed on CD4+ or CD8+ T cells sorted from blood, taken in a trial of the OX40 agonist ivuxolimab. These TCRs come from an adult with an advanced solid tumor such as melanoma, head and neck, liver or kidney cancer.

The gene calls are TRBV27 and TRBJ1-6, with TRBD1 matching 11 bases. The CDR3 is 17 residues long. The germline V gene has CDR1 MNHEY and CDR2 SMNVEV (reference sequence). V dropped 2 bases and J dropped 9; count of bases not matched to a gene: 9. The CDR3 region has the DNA TGTGCCAGCAGTTTACTGACGGACAGGGGGCCGGGTTCACCCCTCCACTTT. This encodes CASSLLTDRGPGSPLHF.

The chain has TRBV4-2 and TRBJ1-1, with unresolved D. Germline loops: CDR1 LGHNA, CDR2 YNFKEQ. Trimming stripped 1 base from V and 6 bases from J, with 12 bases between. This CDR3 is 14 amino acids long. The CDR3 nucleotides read TGTGCCAGCAGCCAAGGGGGATTCGGGGCTGAAGCTTTCTTT. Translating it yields CASSQGGFGAEAFF.

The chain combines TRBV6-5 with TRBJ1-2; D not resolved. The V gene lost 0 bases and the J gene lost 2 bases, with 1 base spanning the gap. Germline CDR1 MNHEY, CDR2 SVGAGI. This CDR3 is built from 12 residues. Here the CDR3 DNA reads TGTGCCAGCAGTTACTCGAACTATGGCTACACCTTC. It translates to CASSYSNYGYTF.

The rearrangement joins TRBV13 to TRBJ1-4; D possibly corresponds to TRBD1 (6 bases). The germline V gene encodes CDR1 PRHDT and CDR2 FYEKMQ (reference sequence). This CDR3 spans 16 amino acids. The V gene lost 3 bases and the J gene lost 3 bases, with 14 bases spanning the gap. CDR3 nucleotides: TGTGCCAGCAGCTTGGAAGGGGGGCTGGCTAATGAAAAACTGTTTTTT. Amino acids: CASSLEGGLANEKLFF.

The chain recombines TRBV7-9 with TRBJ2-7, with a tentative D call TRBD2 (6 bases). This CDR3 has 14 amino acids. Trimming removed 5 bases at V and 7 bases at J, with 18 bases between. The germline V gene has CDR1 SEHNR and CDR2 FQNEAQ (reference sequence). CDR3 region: CASSPRDSTFEQYF. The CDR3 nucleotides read TGTGCCAGCAGCCCCAGGGACTCCACCTTTGAGCAGTACTTC.

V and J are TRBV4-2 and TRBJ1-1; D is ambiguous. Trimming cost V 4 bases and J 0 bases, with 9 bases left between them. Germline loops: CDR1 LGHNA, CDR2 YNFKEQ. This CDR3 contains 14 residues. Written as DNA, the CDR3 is TGTGCCAGCAGCCCCAAAGAGGTGAACACTGAAGCTTTCTTT. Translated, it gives CASSPKEVNTEAFF.

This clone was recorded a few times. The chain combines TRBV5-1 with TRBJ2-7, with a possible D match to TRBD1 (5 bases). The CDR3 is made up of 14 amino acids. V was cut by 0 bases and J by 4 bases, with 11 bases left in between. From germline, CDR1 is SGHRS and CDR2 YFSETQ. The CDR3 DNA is TGCGCCAGCAGCTTGGCTAAGGGGATGTACGAGCAGTACTTC. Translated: CASSLAKGMYEQYF.

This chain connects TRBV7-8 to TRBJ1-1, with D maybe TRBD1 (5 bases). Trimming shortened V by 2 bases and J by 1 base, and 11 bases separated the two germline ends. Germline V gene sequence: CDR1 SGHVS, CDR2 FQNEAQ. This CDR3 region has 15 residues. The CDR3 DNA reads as TGTGCCAGCAGCTTAACCGGGACGACGAACACTGAAGCTTTCTTT. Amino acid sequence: CASSLTGTTNTEAFF. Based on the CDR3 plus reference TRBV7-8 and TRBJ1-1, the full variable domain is GAGVSQSPRYKVAKRGQDVALRCDPISGHVSLFWYQQALGQGPEFLTYFQNEAQLDKSGLPSDRFFAERPEGSVSTLKIQRTQQEDSAVYLCASSLTGTTNTEAFFGQGTRLTVV.

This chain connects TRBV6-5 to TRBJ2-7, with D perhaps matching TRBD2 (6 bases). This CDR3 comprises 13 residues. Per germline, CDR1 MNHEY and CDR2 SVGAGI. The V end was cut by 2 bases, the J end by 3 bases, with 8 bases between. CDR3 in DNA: TGTGCCAGCAGTTACGGGGGGATCTACGAGCAGTACTTC. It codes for CASSYGGIYEQYF.

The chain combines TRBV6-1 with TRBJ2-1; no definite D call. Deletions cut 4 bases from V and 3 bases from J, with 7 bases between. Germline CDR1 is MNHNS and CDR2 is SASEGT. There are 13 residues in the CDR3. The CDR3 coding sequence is TGTGCCAGCAGTGTACCCAACTACAATGAGCAGTTCTTC. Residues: CASSVPNYNEQFF.